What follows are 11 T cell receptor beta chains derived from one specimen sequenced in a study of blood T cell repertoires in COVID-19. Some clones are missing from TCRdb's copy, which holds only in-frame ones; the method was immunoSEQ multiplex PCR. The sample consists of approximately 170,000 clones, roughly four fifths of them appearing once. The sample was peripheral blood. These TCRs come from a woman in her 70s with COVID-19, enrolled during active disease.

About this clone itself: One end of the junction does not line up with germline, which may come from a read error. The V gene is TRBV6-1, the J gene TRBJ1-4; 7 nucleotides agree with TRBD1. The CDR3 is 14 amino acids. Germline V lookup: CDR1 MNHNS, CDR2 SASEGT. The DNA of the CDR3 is TGTGCCAGCAGCGAAGGACAGGAGGAGGAAAAACTGTTTTTT. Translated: CASSEGQEEEKLFF.

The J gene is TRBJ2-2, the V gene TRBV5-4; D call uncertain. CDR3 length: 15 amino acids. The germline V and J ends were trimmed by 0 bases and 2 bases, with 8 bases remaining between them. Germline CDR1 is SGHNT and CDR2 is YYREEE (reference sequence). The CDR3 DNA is TGTGCCAGCAGCTTGGTTGGGCTAAACACCGGGGAGCTGTTTTTT. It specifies CASSLVGLNTGELFF.

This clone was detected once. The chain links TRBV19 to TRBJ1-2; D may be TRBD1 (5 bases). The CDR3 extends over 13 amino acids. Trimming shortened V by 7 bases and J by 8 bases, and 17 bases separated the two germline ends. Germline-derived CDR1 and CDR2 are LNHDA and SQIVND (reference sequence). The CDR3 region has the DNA TGTGCCAGTACTGAAACAGGAGTATGGGGCTACACCTTC. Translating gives CASTETGVWGYTF.

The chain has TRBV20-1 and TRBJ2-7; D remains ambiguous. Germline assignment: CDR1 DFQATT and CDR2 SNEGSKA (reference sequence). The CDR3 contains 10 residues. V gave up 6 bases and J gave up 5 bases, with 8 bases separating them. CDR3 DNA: TGCAGTGCCAGGCATGACGAGCAGTACTTC. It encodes CSARHDEQYF.

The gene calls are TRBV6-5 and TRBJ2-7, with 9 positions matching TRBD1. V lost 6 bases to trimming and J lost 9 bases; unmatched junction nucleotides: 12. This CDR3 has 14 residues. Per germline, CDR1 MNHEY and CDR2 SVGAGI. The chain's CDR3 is CASRGSGTGFGQYF. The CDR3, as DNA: TGTGCCAGCAGGGGATCCGGGACAGGGTTCGGGCAGTACTTC.

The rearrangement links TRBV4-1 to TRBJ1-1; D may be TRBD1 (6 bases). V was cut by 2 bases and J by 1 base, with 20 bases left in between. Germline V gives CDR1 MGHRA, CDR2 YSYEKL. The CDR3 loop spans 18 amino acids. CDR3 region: CASSQWFLVGQRNTEAFF. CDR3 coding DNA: TGCGCCAGCAGCCAATGGTTTCTTGTGGGACAACGGAACACTGAAGCTTTCTTT.

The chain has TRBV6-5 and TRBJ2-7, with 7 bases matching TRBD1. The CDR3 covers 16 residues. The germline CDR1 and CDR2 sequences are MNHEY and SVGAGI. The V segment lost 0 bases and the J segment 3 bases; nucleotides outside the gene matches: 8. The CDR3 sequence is CASSYSRQGRGYEQYF. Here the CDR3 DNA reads TGTGCCAGCAGTTACTCAAGACAGGGTCGGGGCTACGAGCAGTACTTC.

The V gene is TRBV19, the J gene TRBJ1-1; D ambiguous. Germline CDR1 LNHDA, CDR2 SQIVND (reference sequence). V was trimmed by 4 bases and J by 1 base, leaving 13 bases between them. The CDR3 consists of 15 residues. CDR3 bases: TGTGCCAGTAGTAACTGGGCCTCAACGAACACTGAAGCTTTCTTT. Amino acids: CASSNWASTNTEAFF.

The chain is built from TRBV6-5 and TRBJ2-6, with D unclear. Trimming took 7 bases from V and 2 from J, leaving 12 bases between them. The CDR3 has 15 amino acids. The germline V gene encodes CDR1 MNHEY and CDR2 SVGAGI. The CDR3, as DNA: TGTGCCAGCAAGTTACATGGTACTGGGGCCAACGTCCTGACTTTC. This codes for CASKLHGTGANVLTF.

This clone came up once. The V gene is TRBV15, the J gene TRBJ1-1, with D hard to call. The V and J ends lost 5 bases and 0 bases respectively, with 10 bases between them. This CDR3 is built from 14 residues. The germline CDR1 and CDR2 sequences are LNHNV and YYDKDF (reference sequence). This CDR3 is CATSYGSLNTEAFF. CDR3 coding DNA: TGTGCCACCAGCTATGGCAGTTTGAACACTGAAGCTTTCTTT.

CDR3 in amino acids: CASSPGLDYNEQFF. In nucleotides, the CDR3 is TGTGCCAGCAGCCCGGGACTAGACTACAATGAGCAGTTCTTC. The chain employs TRBV6-4 and TRBJ2-1, with 8 bases lining up with TRBD2. The CDR3 is 14 residues long. J gave up 3 bases and V 6 bases, and 4 bases lay outside the gene matches. Looked up from germline, CDR1 is MRHNA and CDR2 is SNTAGT.